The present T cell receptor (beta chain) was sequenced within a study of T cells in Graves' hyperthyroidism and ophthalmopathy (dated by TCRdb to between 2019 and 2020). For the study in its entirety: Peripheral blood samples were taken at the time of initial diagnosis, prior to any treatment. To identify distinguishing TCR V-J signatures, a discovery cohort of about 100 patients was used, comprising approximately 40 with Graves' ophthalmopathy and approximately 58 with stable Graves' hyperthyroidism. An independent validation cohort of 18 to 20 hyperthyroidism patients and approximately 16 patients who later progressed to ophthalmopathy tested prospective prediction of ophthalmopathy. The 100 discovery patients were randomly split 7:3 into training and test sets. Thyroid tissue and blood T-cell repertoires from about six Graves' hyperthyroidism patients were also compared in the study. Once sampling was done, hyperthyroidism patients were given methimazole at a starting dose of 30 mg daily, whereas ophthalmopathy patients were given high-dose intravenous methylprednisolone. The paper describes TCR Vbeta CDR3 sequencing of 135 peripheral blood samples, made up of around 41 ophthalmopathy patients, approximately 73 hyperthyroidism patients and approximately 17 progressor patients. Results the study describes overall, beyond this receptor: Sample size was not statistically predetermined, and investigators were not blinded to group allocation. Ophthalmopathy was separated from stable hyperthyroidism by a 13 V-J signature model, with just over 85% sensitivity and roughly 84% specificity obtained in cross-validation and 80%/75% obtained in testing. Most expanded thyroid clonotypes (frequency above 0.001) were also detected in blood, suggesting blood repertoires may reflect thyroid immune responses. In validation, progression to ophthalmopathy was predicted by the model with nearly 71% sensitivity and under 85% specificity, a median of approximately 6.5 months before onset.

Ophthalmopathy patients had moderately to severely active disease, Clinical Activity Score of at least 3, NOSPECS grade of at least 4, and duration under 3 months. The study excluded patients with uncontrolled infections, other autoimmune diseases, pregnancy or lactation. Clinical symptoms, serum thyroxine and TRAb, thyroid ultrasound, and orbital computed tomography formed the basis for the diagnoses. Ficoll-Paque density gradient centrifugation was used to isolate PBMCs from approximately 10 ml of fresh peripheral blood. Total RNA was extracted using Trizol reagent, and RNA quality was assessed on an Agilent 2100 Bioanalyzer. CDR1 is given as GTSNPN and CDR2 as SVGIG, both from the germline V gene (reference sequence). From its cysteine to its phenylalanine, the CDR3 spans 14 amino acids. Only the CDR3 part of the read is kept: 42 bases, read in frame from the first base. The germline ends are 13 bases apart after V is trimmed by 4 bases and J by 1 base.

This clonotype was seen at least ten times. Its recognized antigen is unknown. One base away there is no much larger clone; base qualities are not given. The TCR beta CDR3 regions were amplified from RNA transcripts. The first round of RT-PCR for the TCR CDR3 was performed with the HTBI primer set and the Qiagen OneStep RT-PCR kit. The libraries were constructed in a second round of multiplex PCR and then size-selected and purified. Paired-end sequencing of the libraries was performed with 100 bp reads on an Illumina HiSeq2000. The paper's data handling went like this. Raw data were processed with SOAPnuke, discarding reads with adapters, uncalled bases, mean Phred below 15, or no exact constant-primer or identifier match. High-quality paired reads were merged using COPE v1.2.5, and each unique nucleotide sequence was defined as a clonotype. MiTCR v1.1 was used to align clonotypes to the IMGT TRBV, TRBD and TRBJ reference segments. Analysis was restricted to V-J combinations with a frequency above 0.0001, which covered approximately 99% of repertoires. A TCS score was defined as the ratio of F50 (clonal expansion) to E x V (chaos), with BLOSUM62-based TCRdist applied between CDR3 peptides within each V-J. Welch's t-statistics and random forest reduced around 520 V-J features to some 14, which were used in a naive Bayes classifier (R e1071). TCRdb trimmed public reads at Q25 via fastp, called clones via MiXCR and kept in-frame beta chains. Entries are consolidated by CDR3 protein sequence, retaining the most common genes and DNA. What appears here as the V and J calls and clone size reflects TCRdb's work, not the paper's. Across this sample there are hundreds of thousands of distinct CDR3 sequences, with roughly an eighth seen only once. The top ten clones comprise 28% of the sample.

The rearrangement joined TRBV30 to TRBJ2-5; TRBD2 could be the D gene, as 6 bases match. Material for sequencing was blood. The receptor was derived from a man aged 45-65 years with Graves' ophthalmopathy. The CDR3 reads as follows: CAWKFSGSQETQYF. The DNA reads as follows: TGTGCCTGGAAATTCAGCGGGTCCCAAGAGACCCAGTACTTC.